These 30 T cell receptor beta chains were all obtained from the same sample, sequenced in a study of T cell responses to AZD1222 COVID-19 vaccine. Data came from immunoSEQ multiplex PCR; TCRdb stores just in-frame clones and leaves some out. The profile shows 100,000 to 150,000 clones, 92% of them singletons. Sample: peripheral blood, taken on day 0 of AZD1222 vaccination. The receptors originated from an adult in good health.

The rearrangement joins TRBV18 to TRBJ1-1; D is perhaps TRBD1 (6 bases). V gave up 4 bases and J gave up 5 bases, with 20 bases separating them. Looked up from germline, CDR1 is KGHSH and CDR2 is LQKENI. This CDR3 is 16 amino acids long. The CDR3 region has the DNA TGTGCCAGCTCACGCGATACAGGGTTTATTTTGACTGAAGCTTTCTTT. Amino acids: CASSRDTGFILTEAFF.

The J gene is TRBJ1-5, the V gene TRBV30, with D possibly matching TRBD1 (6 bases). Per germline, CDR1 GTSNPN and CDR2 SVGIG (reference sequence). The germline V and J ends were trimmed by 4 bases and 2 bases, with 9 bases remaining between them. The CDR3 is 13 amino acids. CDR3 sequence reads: CAWTKGGNQPQHF. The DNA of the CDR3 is TGTGCCTGGACTAAGGGGGGCAATCAGCCCCAGCATTTT.

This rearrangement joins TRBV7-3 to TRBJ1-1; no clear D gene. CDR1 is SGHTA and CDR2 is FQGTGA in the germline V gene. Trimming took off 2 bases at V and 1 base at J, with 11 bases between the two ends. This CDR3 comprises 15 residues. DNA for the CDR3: TGTGCCAGCAGCTTAGAGGCGGGGAGGAACACTGAAGCTTTCTTT. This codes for CASSLEAGRNTEAFF.

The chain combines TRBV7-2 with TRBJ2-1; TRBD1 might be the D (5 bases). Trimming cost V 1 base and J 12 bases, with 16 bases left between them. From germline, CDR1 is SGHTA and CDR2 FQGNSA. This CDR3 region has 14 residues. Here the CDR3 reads CASSLGGALVRQFF. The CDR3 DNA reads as TGTGCCAGCAGCTTAGGGGGCGCGCTGGTGAGGCAGTTCTTC.

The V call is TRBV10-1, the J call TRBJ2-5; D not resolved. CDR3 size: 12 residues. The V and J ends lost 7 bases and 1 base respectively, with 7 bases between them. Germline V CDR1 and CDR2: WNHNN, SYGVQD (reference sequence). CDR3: CASIVSQETQYF. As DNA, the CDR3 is TGCGCCAGCATAGTCAGCCAAGAGACCCAGTACTTC.

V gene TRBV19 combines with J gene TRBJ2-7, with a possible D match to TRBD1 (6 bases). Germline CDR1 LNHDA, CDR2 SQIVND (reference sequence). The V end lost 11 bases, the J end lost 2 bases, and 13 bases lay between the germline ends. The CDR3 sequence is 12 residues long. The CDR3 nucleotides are TGTGCCCGGGACATGGATACCTACGAGCAGTACTTC. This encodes CARDMDTYEQYF. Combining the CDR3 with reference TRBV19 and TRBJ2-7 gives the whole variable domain DGGITQSPKYLFRKEGQNVTLSCEQNLNHDAMYWYRQDPGQGLRLIYYSQIVNDFQKGDIAEGYSVSREKKESFPLTVTSAQKNPTAFYLCARDMDTYEQYFGPGTRLTVT.

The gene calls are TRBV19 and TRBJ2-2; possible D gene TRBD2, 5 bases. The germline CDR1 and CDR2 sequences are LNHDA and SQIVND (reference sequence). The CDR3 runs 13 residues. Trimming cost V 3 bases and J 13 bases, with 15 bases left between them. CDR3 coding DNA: TGTGCCAGTAGTATTTTCGGAGCCGCGGGGCTGTTTTTT. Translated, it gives CASSIFGAAGLFF.

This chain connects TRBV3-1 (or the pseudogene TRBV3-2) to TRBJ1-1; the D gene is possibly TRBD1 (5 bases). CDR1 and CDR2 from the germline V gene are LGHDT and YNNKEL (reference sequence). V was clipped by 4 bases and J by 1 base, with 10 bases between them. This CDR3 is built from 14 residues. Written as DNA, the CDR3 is TGTGCCAGCAGCCCCCGGGGGAAGAACACTGAAGCTTTCTTT. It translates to CASSPRGKNTEAFF.

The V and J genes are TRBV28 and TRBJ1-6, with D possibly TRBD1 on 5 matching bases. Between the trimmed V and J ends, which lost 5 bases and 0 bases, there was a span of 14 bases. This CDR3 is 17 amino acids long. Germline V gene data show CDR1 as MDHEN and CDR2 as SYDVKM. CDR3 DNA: TGTGCCAGCAGTCCTGCCGGGGGGAGCTCCTATAATTCACCCCTCCACTTT. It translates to CASSPAGGSSYNSPLHF.

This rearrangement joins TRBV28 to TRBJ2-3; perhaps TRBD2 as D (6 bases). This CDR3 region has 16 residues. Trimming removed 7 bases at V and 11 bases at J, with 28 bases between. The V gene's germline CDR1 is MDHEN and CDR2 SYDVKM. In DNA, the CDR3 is TGTGCCAGCACCCCCAAACCGGGACTCAAGAACCGTTGGCAGTATTTT. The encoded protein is CASTPKPGLKNRWQYF.

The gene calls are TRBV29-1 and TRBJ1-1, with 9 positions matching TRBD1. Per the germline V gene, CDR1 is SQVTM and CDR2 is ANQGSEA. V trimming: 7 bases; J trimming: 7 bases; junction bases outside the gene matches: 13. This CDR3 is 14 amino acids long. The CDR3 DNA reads TGCAGCGCACAGGGGGCGCAAGGATGGGGTGAAGCTTTCTTT. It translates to CSAQGAQGWGEAFF.

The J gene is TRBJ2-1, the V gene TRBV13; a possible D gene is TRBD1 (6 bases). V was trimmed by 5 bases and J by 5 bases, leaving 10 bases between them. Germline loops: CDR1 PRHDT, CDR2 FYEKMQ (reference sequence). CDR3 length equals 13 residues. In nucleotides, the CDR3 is TGTGCCAGCAGCCCGCAGGGGAACAATGAGCAGTTCTTC. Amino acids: CASSPQGNNEQFF.

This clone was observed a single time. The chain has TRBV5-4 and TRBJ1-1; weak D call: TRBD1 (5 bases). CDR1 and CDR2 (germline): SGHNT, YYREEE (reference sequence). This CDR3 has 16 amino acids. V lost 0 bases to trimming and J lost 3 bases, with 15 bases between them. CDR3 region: CASSLGGPTEHTEAFF. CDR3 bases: TGTGCCAGCAGCTTGGGGGGACCGACGGAGCACACTGAAGCTTTCTTT.

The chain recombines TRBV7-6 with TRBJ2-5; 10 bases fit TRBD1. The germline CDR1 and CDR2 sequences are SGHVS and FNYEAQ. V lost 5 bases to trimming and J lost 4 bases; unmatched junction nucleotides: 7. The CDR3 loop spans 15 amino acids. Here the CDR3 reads CASSRSGTGVETQYF. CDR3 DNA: TGTGCCAGCAGCAGATCCGGGACAGGGGTAGAGACCCAGTACTTC.

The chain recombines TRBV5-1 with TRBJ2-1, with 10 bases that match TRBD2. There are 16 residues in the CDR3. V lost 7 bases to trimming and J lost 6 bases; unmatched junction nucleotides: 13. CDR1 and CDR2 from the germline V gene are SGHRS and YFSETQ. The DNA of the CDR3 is TGCGCCAGCTCCCTTGGCCTAGCGGGAGATGCCAATGAGCAGTTCTTC. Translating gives CASSLGLAGDANEQFF. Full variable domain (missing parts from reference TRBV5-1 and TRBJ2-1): KAGVTQTPRYLIKTRGQQVTLSCSPISGHRSVSWYQQTPGQGLQFLFEYFSETQRNKGNFPGRFSGRQFSNSRSEMNVSTLELGDSALYLCASSLGLAGDANEQFFGPGTRLTVL.

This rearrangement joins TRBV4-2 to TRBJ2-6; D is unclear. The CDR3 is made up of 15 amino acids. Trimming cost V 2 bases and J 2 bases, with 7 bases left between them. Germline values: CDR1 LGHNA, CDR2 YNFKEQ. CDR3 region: CASSQSMTGANVLTF. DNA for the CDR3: TGTGCCAGCAGCCAATCGATGACTGGGGCCAACGTCCTGACTTTC.

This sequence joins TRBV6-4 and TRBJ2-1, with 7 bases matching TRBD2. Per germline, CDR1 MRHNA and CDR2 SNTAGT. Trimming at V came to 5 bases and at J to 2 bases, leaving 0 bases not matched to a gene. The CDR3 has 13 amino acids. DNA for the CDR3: TGTGCCAGCAGTCGGGAGGCCTACAATGAGCAGTTCTTC. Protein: CASSREAYNEQFF.

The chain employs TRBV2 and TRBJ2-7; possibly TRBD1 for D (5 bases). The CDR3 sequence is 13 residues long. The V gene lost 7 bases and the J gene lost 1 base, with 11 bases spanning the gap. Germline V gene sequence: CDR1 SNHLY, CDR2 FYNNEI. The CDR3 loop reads CASILTESYEQYF. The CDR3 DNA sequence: TGTGCCAGCATTCTGACAGAGTCCTACGAGCAGTACTTC.

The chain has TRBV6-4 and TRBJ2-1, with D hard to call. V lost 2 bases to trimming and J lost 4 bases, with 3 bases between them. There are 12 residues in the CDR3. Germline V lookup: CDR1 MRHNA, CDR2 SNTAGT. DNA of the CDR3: TGTGCCAGCAGTGACAGATACAATGAGCAGTTCTTC. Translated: CASSDRYNEQFF.

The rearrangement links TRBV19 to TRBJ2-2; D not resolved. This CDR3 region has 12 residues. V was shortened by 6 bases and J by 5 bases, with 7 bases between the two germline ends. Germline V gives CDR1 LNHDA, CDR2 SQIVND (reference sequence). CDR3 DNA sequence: TGTGCCAGTAGAGTCGGGACCGGGGAGCTGTTTTTT. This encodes CASRVGTGELFF.

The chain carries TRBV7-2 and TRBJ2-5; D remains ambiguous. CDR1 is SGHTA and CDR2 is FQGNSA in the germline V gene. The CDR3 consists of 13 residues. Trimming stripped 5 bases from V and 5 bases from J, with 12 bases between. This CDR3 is CASSPQVGETQYF. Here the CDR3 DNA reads TGTGCCAGCAGCCCTCAGGTGGGGGAGACCCAGTACTTC.

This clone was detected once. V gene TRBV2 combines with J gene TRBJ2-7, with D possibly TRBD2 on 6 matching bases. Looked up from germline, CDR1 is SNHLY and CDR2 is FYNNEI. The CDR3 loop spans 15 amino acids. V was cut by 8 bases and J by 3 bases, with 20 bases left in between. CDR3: CASSGRASAIYEQYF. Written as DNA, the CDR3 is TGTGCCAGCTCGGGAAGGGCTAGCGCCATCTACGAGCAGTACTTC.

CDR3 in DNA: TGCGCCAGCAGCCGAGCGCGGAGGGAGAACACTGAAGCTTTCTTT. Its protein is CASSRARRENTEAFF. This chain connects TRBV4-1 to TRBJ1-1; the D is unclear. Per the germline V gene, CDR1 is MGHRA and CDR2 is YSYEKL. This CDR3 has 15 residues. Trimming cost V 4 bases and J 1 base, with 13 bases left between them.

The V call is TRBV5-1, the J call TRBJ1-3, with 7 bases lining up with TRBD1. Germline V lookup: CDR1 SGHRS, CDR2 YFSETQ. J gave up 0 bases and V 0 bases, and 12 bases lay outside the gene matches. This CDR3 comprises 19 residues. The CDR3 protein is CASSLAVAGGPSSGNTIYF. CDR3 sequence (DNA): TGCGCCAGCAGCTTGGCCGTGGCAGGGGGACCCTCCTCTGGAAACACCATATATTTT.

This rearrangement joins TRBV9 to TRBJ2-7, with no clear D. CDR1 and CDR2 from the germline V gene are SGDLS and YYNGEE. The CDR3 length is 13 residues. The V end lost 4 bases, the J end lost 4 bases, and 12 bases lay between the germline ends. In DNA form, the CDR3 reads TGTGCCAGCAGCCCTGGATTGGGTTACGAGCAGTACTTC. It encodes CASSPGLGYEQYF.

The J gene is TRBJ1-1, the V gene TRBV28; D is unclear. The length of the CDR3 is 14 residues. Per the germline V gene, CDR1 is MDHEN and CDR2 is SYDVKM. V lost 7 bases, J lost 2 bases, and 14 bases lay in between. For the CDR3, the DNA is TGTGCCAGCAAGATGTCAGGTCTCAACACTGAAGCTTTCTTT. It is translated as CASKMSGLNTEAFF.

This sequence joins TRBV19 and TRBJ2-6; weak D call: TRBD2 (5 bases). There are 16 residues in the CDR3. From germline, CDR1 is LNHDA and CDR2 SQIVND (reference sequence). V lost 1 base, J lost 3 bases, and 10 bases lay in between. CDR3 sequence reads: CASSIGQRSGANVLTF. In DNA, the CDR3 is TGTGCCAGTAGTATAGGTCAGCGGAGTGGGGCCAACGTCCTGACTTTC.

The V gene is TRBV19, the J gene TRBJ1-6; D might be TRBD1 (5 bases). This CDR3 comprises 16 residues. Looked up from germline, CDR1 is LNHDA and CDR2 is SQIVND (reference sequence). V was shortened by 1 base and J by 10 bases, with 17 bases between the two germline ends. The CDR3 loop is CASSIADSAIGSPLHF. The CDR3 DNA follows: TGTGCCAGTAGTATAGCAGACAGCGCGATAGGATCACCCCTCCACTTT.

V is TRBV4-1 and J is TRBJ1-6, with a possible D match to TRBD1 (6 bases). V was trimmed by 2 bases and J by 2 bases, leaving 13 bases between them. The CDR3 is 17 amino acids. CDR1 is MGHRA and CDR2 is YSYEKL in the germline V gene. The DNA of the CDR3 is TGCGCCAGCAGCCAAACCGGGACAAATACCTATAATTCACCCCTCCACTTT. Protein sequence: CASSQTGTNTYNSPLHF.

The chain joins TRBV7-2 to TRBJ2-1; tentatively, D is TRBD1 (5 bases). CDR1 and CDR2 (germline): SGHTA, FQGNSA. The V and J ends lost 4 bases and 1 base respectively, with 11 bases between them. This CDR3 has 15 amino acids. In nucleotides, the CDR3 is TGTGCCAGCAGCTCGCAGGGTTGGTCCTACAATGAGCAGTTCTTC. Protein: CASSSQGWSYNEQFF.